Following are 9 T cell receptor beta chains from one sample sequenced in a study of blood T cells in healthy people across ages. Together with a sample-barcoded 5' primer, a J-beta primer mix was included in a second PCR lasting about 7 to 12 cycles. A single record per CDR3 protein comes from TCRdb applying MiXCR to the 5' RACE reads. The table lists 600,000 to 850,000 distinct CDR3 sequences, approximately 25% of them singletons. These same data were also listed under a study on T cells of mothers and their children.

Input material: blood. The receptors derive from a boy younger than 18 in good health.

This clonotype has a handful of counts. The chain uses TRBV24-1 and TRBJ2-1; the match to TRBD1 covers 8 bases. From germline, CDR1 is KGHDR and CDR2 SFDVKD. J was trimmed by 7 bases and V by 4 bases; bases with no gene match: 5. CDR3 length: 14 amino acids. The CDR3 DNA reads TGTGCCACCAGTGAGAAGACAGGGGAAAATGAGCAGTTCTTC. It codes for CATSEKTGENEQFF.

Comments on this clonotype: A read error may explain this, as a much larger clone is one base away. The chain employs TRBV7-9 and TRBJ2-7; possible D gene TRBD2, 5 bases. CDR3 length equals 13 residues. CDR1 and CDR2 from the germline V gene are SEHNR and FQNEAQ (reference sequence). The CDR3 reads CVSSGRTPNEQYF. CDR3 in DNA: TGTGTCAGCAGCGGACGGACTCCTAACGAGCAGTACTTC. The full variable domain, its missing parts supplied by reference TRBV7-9 and TRBJ2-7, is DTGVSQNPRHKITKRGQNVTFRCDPISEHNRLYWYRQTLGQGPEFLTYFQNEAQLEKSRLLSDRFSAERPKGSFSTLEIQRTEQGDSAMYLCVSSGRTPNEQYFGPGTRLTVT.

This clonotype showed up just a few times. The chain links TRBV7-9 to TRBJ2-1; D call uncertain. Germline lookup yields CDR1 SEHNR and CDR2 FQNEAQ (reference sequence). Trimming removed 4 bases at V and 6 bases at J, with 10 bases between. The length of the CDR3 is 13 residues. CDR3 in DNA: TGTGCCAGCAGCTCCCGGACCGGCAATGAGCAGTTCTTC. It encodes CASSSRTGNEQFF.

This clonotype showed up just a few times. V gene TRBV2 combines with J gene TRBJ2-1; D may correspond to TRBD1 or TRBD2 (5 bases each). CDR1 SNHLY and CDR2 FYNNEI come from the germline V gene. CDR3 length: 15 amino acids. Trimming cost V 2 bases and J 7 bases, with 15 bases left between them. DNA for the CDR3: TGTGCCAGCAGTGAACAGCCAGGGAGTTGGAATGAGCAGTTCTTC. It codes for CASSEQPGSWNEQFF.

The rearrangement uses TRBV20-1 and TRBJ2-3, with D uncertain. The ends were cut back, 4 bases at V and 1 base at J, with 9 bases in the middle. This CDR3 region has 13 residues. The germline gives CDR1 DFQATT, CDR2 SNEGSKA (reference sequence). The CDR3 loop reads CSAITSGTDTQYF. In DNA form, the CDR3 reads TGCAGTGCTATAACCAGCGGCACAGATACGCAGTATTTT.

The chain is built from TRBV6-5 and TRBJ2-3; 9 nucleotides agree with TRBD2. Trimming cost V 4 bases and J 7 bases; bases outside gene matches: 3. The V gene's germline CDR1 is MNHEY and CDR2 SVGAGI. CDR3 length equals 13 residues. The DNA of the CDR3 is TGTGCCAGCAGTTTGCGGGAGGGGAATACGCAGTATTTT. Translating it yields CASSLREGNTQYF.

The chain couples TRBV29-1 to TRBJ1-2; D is undetermined. Trimming cost V 4 bases and J 4 bases, with 16 bases left between them. The CDR3 has 14 residues. In germline, CDR1 is SQVTM, CDR2 ANQGSEA. CDR3 sequence: CSVVRGVDLYGYTF. The CDR3, as DNA: TGCAGCGTTGTTCGGGGAGTAGACCTCTATGGCTACACCTTC.

This clonotype was recorded only once. The rearrangement joins TRBV10-3 to TRBJ2-7; D is unclear. Germline loops: CDR1 ENHRY, CDR2 SYGVKD. The CDR3 consists of 12 residues. Trimming took off 11 bases at V and 0 bases at J, with 11 bases between the two ends. The CDR3 reads CAVKDTSYEQYF. Here the CDR3 DNA reads TGTGCCGTGAAAGACACCTCCTACGAGCAGTACTTC.

The genes are TRBV7-2 and TRBJ2-1, with TRBD2 matching over 10 bases. Germline loops: CDR1 SGHTA, CDR2 FQGNSA. This CDR3 has 15 amino acids. The junction had 7 bases not matched to a gene; V was cut back by 5 bases and J by 6 bases. The CDR3 sequence is CASSRKREGRNEQFF. CDR3 nucleotide sequence: TGTGCCAGCAGCCGTAAGCGGGAGGGCCGCAATGAGCAGTTCTTC.